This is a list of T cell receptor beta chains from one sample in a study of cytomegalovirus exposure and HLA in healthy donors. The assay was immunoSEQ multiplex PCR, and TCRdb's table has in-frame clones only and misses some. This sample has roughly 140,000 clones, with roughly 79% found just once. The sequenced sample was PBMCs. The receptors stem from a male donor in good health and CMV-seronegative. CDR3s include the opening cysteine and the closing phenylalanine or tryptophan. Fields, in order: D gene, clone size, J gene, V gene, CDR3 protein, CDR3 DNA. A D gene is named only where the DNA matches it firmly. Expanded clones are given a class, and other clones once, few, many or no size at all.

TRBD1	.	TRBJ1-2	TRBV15	CATSRVFVPGTGFDYGYTF	TGTGCCACCAGCAGAGTATTTGTCCCCGGGACAGGGTTTGACTATGGCTACACCTTC
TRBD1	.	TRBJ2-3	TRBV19	CASSPLQGITDTQYF	TGTGCCAGTAGTCCATTACAGGGGATAACAGATACGCAGTATTTT
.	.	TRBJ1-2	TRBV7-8	CASSPVPGGAGYGYTF	TGTGCCAGCAGCCCAGTGCCGGGGGGCGCGGGCTATGGCTACACCTTC
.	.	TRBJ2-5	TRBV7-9	CASSLIRTGETQYF	TGTGCCAGCAGCTTGATCCGAACCGGGGAGACCCAGTACTTC
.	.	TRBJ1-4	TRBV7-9	CASSPTNEKLFF	TGTGCCAGCAGCCCTACTAATGAAAAACTGTTTTTT
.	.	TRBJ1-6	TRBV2	CASSEARGGSINSPLHF	TGTGCCAGCAGTGAAGCGAGGGGGGGTTCTATTAATTCACCCCTCCACTTT
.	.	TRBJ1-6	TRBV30	CAWSPHSFYNSPLHF	TGTGCCTGGAGCCCTCACAGTTTCTATAATTCACCCCTCCACTTT
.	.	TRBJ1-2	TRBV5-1	CASSAGGVVGYGYTF	TGCGCCAGCAGCGCGGGGGGAGTTGTTGGCTATGGCTACACCTTC
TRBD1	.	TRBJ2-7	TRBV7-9	CASSPRDRAYEQYF	TGTGCCAGCAGCCCACGGGACAGAGCCTACGAGCAGTACTTC
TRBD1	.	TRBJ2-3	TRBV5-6	CASSLGTGMYSDTQYF	TGTGCCAGCAGCTTGGGGACAGGGATGTACTCAGATACGCAGTATTTT
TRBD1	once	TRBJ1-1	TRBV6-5	CASSRQGTLRTEAFF	TGTGCCAGCAGCCGACAGGGGACGCTCCGCACTGAAGCTTTCTTT
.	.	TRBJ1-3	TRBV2	CASSDPQGQGNTIYF	TGTGCCAGCAGTGATCCCCAGGGCCAAGGAAACACCATATATTTT
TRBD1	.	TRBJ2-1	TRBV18	CASSPGQGVNEQFF	TGTGCCAGCTCACCCGGACAGGGCGTCAATGAGCAGTTCTTC
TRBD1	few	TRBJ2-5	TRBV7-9	CASSLGGQGSSETQYF	TGTGCCAGCAGCTTAGGGGGACAGGGATCTTCGGAGACCCAGTACTTC
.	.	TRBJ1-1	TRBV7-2	CASTRGGRNTEAFF	TGTGCCAGCACCCGGGGGGGGCGGAATACTGAAGCTTTCTTT
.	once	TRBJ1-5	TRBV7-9	CASNPDNSNQPQHF	TGTGCCAGCAACCCCGACAATAGCAATCAGCCCCAGCATTTT